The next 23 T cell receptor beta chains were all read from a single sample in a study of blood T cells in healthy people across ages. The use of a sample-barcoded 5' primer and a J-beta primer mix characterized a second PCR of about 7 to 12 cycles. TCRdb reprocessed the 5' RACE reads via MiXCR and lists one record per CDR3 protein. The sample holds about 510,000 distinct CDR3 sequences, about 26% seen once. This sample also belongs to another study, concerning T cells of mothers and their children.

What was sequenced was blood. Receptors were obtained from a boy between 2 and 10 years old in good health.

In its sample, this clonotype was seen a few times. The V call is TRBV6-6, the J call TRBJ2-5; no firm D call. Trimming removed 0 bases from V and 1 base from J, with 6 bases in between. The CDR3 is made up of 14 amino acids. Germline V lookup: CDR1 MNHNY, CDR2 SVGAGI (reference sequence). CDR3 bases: TGTGCCAGCAGTTACTCGAGGATCCAAGAGACCCAGTACTTC. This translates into CASSYSRIQETQYF.

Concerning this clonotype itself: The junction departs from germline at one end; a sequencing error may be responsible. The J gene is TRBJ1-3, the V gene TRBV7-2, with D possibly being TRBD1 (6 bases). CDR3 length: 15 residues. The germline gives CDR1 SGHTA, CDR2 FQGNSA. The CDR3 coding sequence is TGTGCCTGCAGCCCCTCGGGGGGGGCGGGAAACACCATATATTTT. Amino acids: CACSPSGGAGNTIYF.

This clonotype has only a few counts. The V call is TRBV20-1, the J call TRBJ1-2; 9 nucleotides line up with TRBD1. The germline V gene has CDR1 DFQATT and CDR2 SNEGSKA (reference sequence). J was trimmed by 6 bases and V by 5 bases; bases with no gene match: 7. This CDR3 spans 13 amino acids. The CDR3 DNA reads TGCAGTGCTTACCGGGACAGGGCTAATGGCTACACCTTC. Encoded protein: CSAYRDRANGYTF.

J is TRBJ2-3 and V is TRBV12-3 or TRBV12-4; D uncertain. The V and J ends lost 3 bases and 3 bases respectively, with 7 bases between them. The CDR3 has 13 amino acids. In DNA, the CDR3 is TGTGCCAGCAGTTTGTTAGTTACAGATACGCAGTATTTT. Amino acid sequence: CASSLLVTDTQYF.

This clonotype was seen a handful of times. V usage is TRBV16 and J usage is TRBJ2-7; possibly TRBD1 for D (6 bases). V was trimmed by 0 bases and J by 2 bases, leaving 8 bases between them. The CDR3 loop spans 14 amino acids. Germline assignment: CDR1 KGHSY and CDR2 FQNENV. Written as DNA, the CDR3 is TGTGCCAGCAGCCAATCACAGGGAACCTACGAGCAGTACTTC. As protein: CASSQSQGTYEQYF.

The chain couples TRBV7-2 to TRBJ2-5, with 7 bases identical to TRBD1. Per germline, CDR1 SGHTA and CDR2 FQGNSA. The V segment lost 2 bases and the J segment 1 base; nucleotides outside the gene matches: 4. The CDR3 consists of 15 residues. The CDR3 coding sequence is TGTGCCAGCAGCTTATCCGGGACAGCCCAAGAGACCCAGTACTTC. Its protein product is CASSLSGTAQETQYF.

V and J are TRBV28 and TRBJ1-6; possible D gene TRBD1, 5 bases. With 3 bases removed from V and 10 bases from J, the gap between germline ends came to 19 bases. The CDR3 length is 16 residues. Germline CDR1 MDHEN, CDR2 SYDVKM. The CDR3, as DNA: TGTGCCAGCAGTTTCTTGTGGGCTTCATGGGGGTCACCCCTCCACTTT. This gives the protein CASSFLWASWGSPLHF.

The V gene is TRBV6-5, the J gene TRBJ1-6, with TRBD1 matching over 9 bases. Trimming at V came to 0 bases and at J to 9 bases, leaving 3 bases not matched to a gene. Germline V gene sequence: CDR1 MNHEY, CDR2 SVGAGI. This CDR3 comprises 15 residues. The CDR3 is CASSYSTGGLSPLHF. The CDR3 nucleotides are TGTGCCAGCAGTTACTCAACAGGGGGCCTTTCACCCCTCCACTTT.

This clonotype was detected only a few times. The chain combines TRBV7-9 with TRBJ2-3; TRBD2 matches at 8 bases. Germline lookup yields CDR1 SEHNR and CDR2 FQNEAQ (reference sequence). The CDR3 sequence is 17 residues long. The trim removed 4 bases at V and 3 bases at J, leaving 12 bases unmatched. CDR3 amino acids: CASSSAMGLVLTDTQYF. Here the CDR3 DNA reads TGTGCCAGCAGCTCCGCCATGGGACTAGTCTTGACAGATACGCAGTATTTT.

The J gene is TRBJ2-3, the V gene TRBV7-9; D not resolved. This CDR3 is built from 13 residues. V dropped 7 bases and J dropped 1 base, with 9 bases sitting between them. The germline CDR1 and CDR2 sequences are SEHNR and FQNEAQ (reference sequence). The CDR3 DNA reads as TGTGCCAGCAACCGGCAGGGCACAGATACGCAGTATTTT. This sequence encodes CASNRQGTDTQYF.

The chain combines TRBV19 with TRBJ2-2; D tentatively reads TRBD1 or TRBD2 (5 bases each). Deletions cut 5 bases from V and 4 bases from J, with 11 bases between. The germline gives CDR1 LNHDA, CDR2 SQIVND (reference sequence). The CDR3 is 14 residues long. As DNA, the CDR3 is TGTGCCAGTAGTTGGGGGAGATCCACCGGGGAGCTGTTTTTT. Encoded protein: CASSWGRSTGELFF.

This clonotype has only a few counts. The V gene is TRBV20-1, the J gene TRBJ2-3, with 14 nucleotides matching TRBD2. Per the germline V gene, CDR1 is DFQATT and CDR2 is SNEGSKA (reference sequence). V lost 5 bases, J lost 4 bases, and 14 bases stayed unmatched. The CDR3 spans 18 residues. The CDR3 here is CSAVVGLAGGSSADTQYF. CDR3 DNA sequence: TGCAGTGCTGTGGTAGGACTAGCGGGAGGATCTAGCGCAGATACGCAGTATTTT.

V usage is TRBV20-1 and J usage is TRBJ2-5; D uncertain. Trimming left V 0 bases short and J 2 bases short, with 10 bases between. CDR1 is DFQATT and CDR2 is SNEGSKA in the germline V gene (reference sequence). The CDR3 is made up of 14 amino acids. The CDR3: CSARDPPEQETQYF. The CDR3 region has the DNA TGCAGTGCTAGAGATCCTCCTGAACAAGAGACCCAGTACTTC.

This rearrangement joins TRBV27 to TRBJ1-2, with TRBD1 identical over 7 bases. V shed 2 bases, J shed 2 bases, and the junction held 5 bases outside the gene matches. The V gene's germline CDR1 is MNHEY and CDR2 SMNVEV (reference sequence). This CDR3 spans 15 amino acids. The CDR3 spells CASSLLGQMNYGYTF. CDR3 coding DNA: TGTGCCAGCAGTTTACTGGGACAGATGAACTATGGCTACACCTTC.

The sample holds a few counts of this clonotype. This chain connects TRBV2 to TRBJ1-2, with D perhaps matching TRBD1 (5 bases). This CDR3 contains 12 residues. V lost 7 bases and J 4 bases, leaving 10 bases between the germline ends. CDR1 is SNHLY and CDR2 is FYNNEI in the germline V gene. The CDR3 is CASNHRSYGYTF. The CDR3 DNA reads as TGTGCCAGCAATCACAGGAGCTATGGCTACACCTTC.

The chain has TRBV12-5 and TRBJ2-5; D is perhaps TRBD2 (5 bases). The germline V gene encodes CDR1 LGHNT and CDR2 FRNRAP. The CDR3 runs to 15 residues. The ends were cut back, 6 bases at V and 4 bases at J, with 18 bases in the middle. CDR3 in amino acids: CASGRTRGNRETQYF. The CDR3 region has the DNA TGTGCTAGTGGCCGCACAAGAGGGAACCGAGAGACCCAGTACTTC.

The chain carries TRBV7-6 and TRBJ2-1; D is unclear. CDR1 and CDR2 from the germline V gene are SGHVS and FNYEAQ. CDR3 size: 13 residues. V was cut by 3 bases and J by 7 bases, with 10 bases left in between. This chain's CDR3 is CASSFGPQNEQFF. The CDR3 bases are TGTGCCAGCAGCTTTGGTCCCCAGAATGAGCAGTTCTTC. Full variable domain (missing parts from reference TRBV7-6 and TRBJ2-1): GAGVSQSPRYKVTKRGQDVALRCDPISGHVSLYWYRQALGQGPEFLTYFNYEAQQDKSGLPNDRFSAERPEGSISTLTIQRTEQRDSAMYRCASSFGPQNEQFFGPGTRLTVL.

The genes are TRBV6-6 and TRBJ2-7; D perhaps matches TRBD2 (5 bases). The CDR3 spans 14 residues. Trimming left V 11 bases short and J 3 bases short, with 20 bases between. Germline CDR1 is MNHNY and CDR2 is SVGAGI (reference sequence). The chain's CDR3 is CASRRHPGYYEQYF. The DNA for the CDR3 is TGTGCCTCCCGCCGGCACCCGGGGTACTACGAGCAGTACTTC.

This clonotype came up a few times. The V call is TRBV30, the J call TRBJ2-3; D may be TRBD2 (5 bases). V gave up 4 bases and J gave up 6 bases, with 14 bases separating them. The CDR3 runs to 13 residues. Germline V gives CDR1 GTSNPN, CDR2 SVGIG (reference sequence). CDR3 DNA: TGTGCCTGGAATACTAGGGTATGGGATACGCAGTATTTT. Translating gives CAWNTRVWDTQYF.

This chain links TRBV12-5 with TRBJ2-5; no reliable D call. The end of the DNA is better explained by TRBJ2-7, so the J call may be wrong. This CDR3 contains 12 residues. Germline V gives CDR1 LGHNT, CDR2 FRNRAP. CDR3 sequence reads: CASAPRPYEQYF. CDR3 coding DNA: TGTGCTAGTGCGCCCAGGCCTTACGAGCAGTACTTC.

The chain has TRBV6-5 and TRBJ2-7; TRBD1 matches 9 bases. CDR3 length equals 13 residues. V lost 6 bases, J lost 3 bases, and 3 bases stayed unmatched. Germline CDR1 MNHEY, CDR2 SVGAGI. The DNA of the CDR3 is TGTGCCAGCAGCGACAGGGGGATCTACGAGCAGTACTTC. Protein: CASSDRGIYEQYF.

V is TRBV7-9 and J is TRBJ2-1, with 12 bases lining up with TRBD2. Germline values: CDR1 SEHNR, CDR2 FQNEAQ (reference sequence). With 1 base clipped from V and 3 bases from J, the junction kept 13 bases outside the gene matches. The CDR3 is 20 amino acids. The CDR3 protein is CASSLGVSSGRAVIYNEQFF. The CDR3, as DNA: TGTGCCAGCAGCTTAGGAGTCTCTAGCGGGAGGGCCGTTATCTACAATGAGCAGTTCTTC. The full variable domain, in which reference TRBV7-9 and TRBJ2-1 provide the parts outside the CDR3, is DTGVSQNPRHKITKRGQNVTFRCDPISEHNRLYWYRQTLGQGPEFLTYFQNEAQLEKSRLLSDRFSAERPKGSFSTLEIQRTEQGDSAMYLCASSLGVSSGRAVIYNEQFFGPGTRLTVL.

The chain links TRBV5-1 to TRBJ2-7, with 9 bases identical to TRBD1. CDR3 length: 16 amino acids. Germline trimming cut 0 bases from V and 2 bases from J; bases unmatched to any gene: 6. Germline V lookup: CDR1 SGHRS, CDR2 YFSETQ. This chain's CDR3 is CASSLGDRVTPYEQYF. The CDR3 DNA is TGCGCCAGCAGCTTGGGGGACAGGGTCACCCCCTACGAGCAGTACTTC.